This T cell receptor (beta chain) was recorded in a study of shared clonotypes between healthy human individuals. Study-wide findings and caveats: Shared clonotypes: about 5.3% naive CD4, around 3.5% naive CD8, about 2.4% memory CD4, roughly 0.4% memory CD8.

Some clones are missing from TCRdb's copy, which holds only in-frame ones; the method was immunoSEQ multiplex PCR. The sample yields about 1,900,000 clones, about 95% seen once. Germline loops: CDR1 SEHNR, CDR2 FQNEAQ (reference sequence). The CDR3 length is 14 residues. The V gene lost 3 bases and the J gene lost 3 bases, with 9 bases spanning the gap. It was CD45RO-negative cells, positively selected for CCR7, that made up naive CD8 cells, with terminally differentiated effector memory CD45RA+ cells excluded. Caucasian adults residing in Nashville, Tennessee made up all the donors. Worth noting for this clone: Its cognate antigen is unknown.

The receptor was derived from a man between 18 and 29 years old in good health. Sequenced sample: naive CD8+ T cells sorted from blood. The V and J genes are TRBV7-9 and TRBJ1-5; D gene unclear. CDR3 residues: CASSLEGPNQPQHF. CDR3 DNA sequence: TGTGCCAGCAGCTTGGAAGGCCCCAATCAGCCCCAGCATTTT.